The present TCR beta chain was sequenced within a study of CD8+ T cells in alopecia areata. In each case, RNA was isolated and then reverse transcribed into cDNA as the sequencing template. Clones were read by immunoSEQ multiplex PCR, and TCRdb kept only the in-frame ones, dropping some. Of about 200,000 clones detected, 35% to 40% appear once; the ten largest clones hold 0.48%. Noted treatment: oral pan-JAK inhibitor, 5-10 mg twice daily. The clonotype comes from a human donor with alopecia areata. The specimen comprised CD4+ T cells sorted from blood, sampled at approximately week 30, from a patient treated with tofacitinib.

The DNA for the CDR3 is TGTGCCATCAGTGAGTCTGGACAGAACACTGAAGCTTTCTTT. Translating it yields CAISESGQNTEAFF. The chain recombines TRBV10-3 with TRBJ1-1; D may be TRBD1 (5 bases). V was clipped by 0 bases and J by 1 base, with 6 bases between them. Germline V CDR1 and CDR2: ENHRY, SYGVKD. CDR3 size: 14 residues.